The clone carrying this T cell receptor beta chain was counted at least ten times. Noted time point: newly diagnosed GD, antithyroid drugs for less than 3 months. Following extraction of RNA from PBMCs, that RNA was used to make the TCR library. To make TCR beta libraries, researchers used iRepertoire HTBI primers and Arm-PCR of CDR3 regions. TCRdb fed the multiplex PCR reads into MiXCR, producing one record per CDR3 protein. The sample holds around 500,000 distinct CDR3 sequences, about 12% seen once. The ends were cut back, 0 bases at V and 5 bases at J, with 8 bases in the middle. The CDR3 runs to 13 residues. Per germline, CDR1 SGDLS and CDR2 YYNGEE. This sample is drawn from a study of regulatory T cells in long-lasting Graves disease. These data also formed part of another study, on T cells in Graves' hyperthyroidism and ophthalmopathy. Per that study: Ophthalmopathy and stable hyperthyroidism were told apart by a 13 V-J model.

This chain links TRBV9 with TRBJ1-1; D perhaps matches TRBD1 (5 bases). Sequencing used peripheral blood mononuclear cells (PBMCs), obtained at new diagnosis, from a patient treated with antithyroid drugs. The origin of this receptor is a young woman with Graves disease. CDR3 sequence: CASSVEGETEAFF. The CDR3 region has the DNA TGTGCCAGCAGCGTAGAAGGGGAGACTGAAGCTTTCTTT.